Below, 28 T cell receptor beta chains from the same sample are listed, as sequenced in a study of control samples from healthy donors and cancer patients (dated by TCRdb to the early 2020s). The library was obtained by the immunoSEQ multiplex PCR assay. Imported from immuneACCESS, the table was reduced by TCRdb to in-frame sequences with V and J called. These copies leave out some clones; in studies compared against another copy, an unresolved V gene accounts for under half, and the cause of the remainder is not known. A total of 190,000 or so clones appear in this sample, approximately 92% of them only once. Roughly 1.5% of the sample goes to the ten largest clones. Sample: blood. Receptor source: a man between 18 and 29 years old in good health.

The chain couples TRBV2 to TRBJ2-2; 7 bases line up with TRBD1. The CDR3 is 13 residues long. J gave up 7 bases and V 4 bases, and 3 bases lay outside the gene matches. Per germline, CDR1 SNHLY and CDR2 FYNNEI. CDR3 sequence: CASSGQGIGELFF. The CDR3 bases are TGTGCCAGCAGTGGACAGGGTATCGGGGAGCTGTTTTTT.

The chain links TRBV29-1 to TRBJ1-1; 7 nucleotides align to TRBD1. V was pared by 5 bases and J by 1 base, with 7 bases of the junction left unmatched. Germline CDR1 and CDR2: SQVTM and ANQGSEA. CDR3 length equals 14 residues. For the CDR3, the DNA is TGCAGCGTTCAAGGGGACAGCGCGAACACTGAAGCTTTCTTT. It is translated as CSVQGDSANTEAFF.

J is TRBJ1-5 and V is TRBV7-8; tentatively, D is TRBD1 (5 bases). Trimming shortened V by 6 bases and J by 2 bases, and 17 bases separated the two germline ends. CDR1 and CDR2 from the germline V gene are SGHVS and FQNEAQ. This CDR3 is 16 amino acids long. The CDR3, as DNA: TGTGCCAGCAGTTTGGGGACCGCCGGGGGCAATCAGCCCCAGCATTTT. This translates into CASSLGTAGGNQPQHF.

This chain links TRBV5-1 with TRBJ2-7; 8 bases match TRBD1. V was clipped by 4 bases and J by 4 bases; unmatched bases: 1. CDR3 length: 12 amino acids. Germline V lookup: CDR1 SGHRS, CDR2 YFSETQ. This CDR3 is CASSGQGYEQYF. The CDR3 DNA reads as TGCGCCAGCAGCGGACAGGGATACGAGCAGTACTTC.

In this sample, this clone turned up once. The chain employs TRBV7-2 and TRBJ2-2; D is undetermined. Trimming removed 1 base at V and 6 bases at J, with 15 bases between. The CDR3 extends over 16 amino acids. CDR1 is SGHTA, CDR2 FQGNSA, per germline. CDR3 residues: CASSLGALFGPGELFF. The CDR3 DNA follows: TGTGCCAGCAGCTTAGGAGCTCTCTTTGGGCCCGGGGAGCTGTTTTTT.

A single count supports this clone. The chain employs TRBV27 and TRBJ1-2, with TRBD1 as a possible D gene (5 bases). The CDR3 spans 15 residues. The germline CDR1 and CDR2 sequences are MNHEY and SMNVEV (reference sequence). V dropped 3 bases and J dropped 5 bases, with 16 bases sitting between them. CDR3 coding DNA: TGTGCCAGCAGTTTTAACCCCGGGACGCAGTATGGCTACACCTTC. Translating gives CASSFNPGTQYGYTF.

The chain carries TRBV3-1 (or the pseudogene TRBV3-2) and TRBJ2-1, with TRBD2 as a possible D gene (6 bases). The CDR3 has 13 residues. Per germline, CDR1 LGHDT and CDR2 YNNKEL (reference sequence). V was clipped by 1 base and J by 10 bases, with 11 bases between them. The chain's CDR3 is CASSQAAAGEQFF. The CDR3 coding sequence is TGTGCCAGCAGCCAAGCTGCGGCGGGGGAGCAGTTCTTC.

V gene TRBV10-1 combines with J gene TRBJ2-5; no clear D. Germline loops: CDR1 WNHNN, CDR2 SYGVQD (reference sequence). The V end was cut by 4 bases, the J end by 7 bases, with 16 bases between. CDR3 length equals 14 residues. The CDR3 reads CASSGESFYGTQYF. Written as DNA, the CDR3 is TGCGCCAGCAGTGGTGAGAGTTTCTACGGGACCCAGTACTTC.

V usage is TRBV27 and J usage is TRBJ1-6; TRBD1 might be the D (5 bases). CDR3 length: 15 residues. V lost 0 bases, J lost 9 bases, and 12 bases lay in between. CDR1 and CDR2 (germline): MNHEY, SMNVEV (reference sequence). The CDR3 loop reads CASSLSARVVSPLHF. The CDR3 DNA reads TGTGCCAGCAGTTTATCCGCCAGGGTCGTTTCACCCCTCCACTTT.

The chain is built from TRBV10-3 and TRBJ1-2; D unresolved. V was shortened by 0 bases and J by 3 bases, with 11 bases between the two germline ends. Per the germline V gene, CDR1 is ENHRY and CDR2 is SYGVKD. The CDR3 runs to 15 residues. Here the CDR3 DNA reads TGTGCCATCAGTGAGTCTCGGGGTGTCGACTATGGCTACACCTTC. Amino acids: CAISESRGVDYGYTF.

J is TRBJ1-3 and V is TRBV10-3; unclear D gene. CDR3 length: 18 amino acids. V was cut by 0 bases and J by 0 bases, with 15 bases left in between. Germline V gives CDR1 ENHRY, CDR2 SYGVKD. Written as DNA, the CDR3 is TGTGCCATCAGTGAGTCCCAGTACGGGGATATCTCTGGAAACACCATATATTTT. Translation gives CAISESQYGDISGNTIYF.

This clone came up once. The genes are TRBV28 and TRBJ2-4; D is ambiguous. Trimming shortened V by 5 bases and J by 0 bases, and 11 bases separated the two germline ends. CDR3 size: 15 residues. CDR1 is MDHEN and CDR2 is SYDVKM in the germline V gene. The CDR3 loop is CASSLSEVAKNIQYF. In nucleotides, the CDR3 is TGTGCCAGCAGTCTCTCCGAGGTAGCCAAAAACATTCAGTACTTC.

The rearrangement uses TRBV6-5 and TRBJ1-4; perhaps TRBD1 as D (5 bases). Germline CDR1 and CDR2: MNHEY and SVGAGI. CDR3 size: 12 residues. V shed 11 bases and J shed 6 bases, with 13 bases lying between them. The CDR3 nucleotides are TGTGCCGCAGGGTCGAGTTATGAAAAACTGTTTTTT. As protein: CAAGSSYEKLFF.

The rearrangement uses TRBV27 and TRBJ1-4, with TRBD1 matching over 7 bases. The CDR3 runs 16 residues. Looked up from germline, CDR1 is MNHEY and CDR2 is SMNVEV (reference sequence). Trimming at V came to 4 bases and at J to 3 bases, leaving 8 bases not matched to a gene. CDR3 DNA: TGTGCCAGCAGTTCCCCTGGACAGGAATCTAATGAAAAACTGTTTTTT. Its protein product is CASSSPGQESNEKLFF. Drawing the rest from reference TRBV27 and TRBJ1-4, the complete variable domain is EAQVTQNPRYLITVTGKKLTVTCSQNMNHEYMSWYRQDPGLGLRQIYYSMNVEVTDKGDVPEGYKVSRKEKRNFPLILESPSPNQTSLYFCASSSPGQESNEKLFFGSGTQLSVL.

This chain links TRBV11-2 with TRBJ2-1, with D unresolved. There are 15 residues in the CDR3. Germline V gene lookup returns CDR1 SGHAT and CDR2 FQNNGV. The V gene lost 4 bases and the J gene lost 8 bases, with 18 bases spanning the gap. The CDR3 region has the DNA TGTGCCAGCAGCTCGCTACCATTATCGTCTGATGAGCAGTTCTTC. Translation: CASSSLPLSSDEQFF.

This sequence joins TRBV6-4 and TRBJ2-1; D remains ambiguous. CDR3 length equals 15 residues. Germline values: CDR1 MRHNA, CDR2 SNTAGT. V lost 5 bases and J lost 8, with 19 bases in between. CDR3 in DNA: TGTGCCAGCAGTTCCCTAGGAAGAGGACGGGATGAGCAGTTCTTC. As protein: CASSSLGRGRDEQFF.

The CDR3 nucleotides are TGTGCCAGCAGCCCGGGCAATCAGCCCCAGCATTTT. Translated: CASSPGNQPQHF. This chain uses TRBV7-9 with TRBJ1-5; D call uncertain. The CDR3 runs to 12 residues. V dropped 5 bases and J dropped 2 bases, with 4 bases sitting between them. Per germline, CDR1 SEHNR and CDR2 FQNEAQ (reference sequence).

V gene TRBV19 combines with J gene TRBJ2-3; D not certain. V shed 4 bases and J shed 6 bases, with 8 bases lying between them. CDR1 and CDR2 (germline): LNHDA, SQIVND (reference sequence). CDR3 length: 12 residues. DNA for the CDR3: TGTGCCAGTAGTACTGGAGCGGATACGCAGTATTTT. Translating gives CASSTGADTQYF.

This clone was seen more than once but under ten times. The chain couples TRBV2 to TRBJ2-1; 8 nucleotides align to TRBD2. Germline CDR1 reads SNHLY; CDR2 reads FYNNEI. With V trimmed by 4 bases and J by 4 bases, 6 bases remained unmatched. This CDR3 is built from 15 residues. CDR3: CASSGRGGRYNEQFF. The CDR3 bases are TGTGCCAGCAGTGGACGGGGGGGCAGGTACAATGAGCAGTTCTTC.

The rearrangement uses TRBV15 and TRBJ2-3, with 9 bases aligning to TRBD1. This CDR3 is built from 16 residues. Losses at the gene ends were 0 bases for V and 4 bases for J; bases not matched to a gene: 5. Looked up from germline, CDR1 is LNHNV and CDR2 is YYDKDF (reference sequence). The CDR3 DNA reads TGTGCCACCAGCAGAGATATGGGACAGGGAGCAGATACGCAGTATTTT. This sequence encodes CATSRDMGQGADTQYF. The full variable domain, in which reference TRBV15 and TRBJ2-3 provide the parts outside the CDR3, is DAMVIQNPRYQVTQFGKPVTLSCSQTLNHNVMYWYQQKSSQAPKLLFHYYDKDFNNEADTPDNFQSRRPNTSFCFLDIRSPGLGDTAMYLCATSRDMGQGADTQYFGPGTRLTVL.

This chain links TRBV6-5 with TRBJ1-2, with D maybe TRBD1 (5 bases). Germline CDR1 MNHEY, CDR2 SVGAGI. The CDR3 is 11 amino acids. The V end was cut by 7 bases, the J end by 5 bases, with 8 bases between. The CDR3 is CASTRGYGYTF. The CDR3 DNA sequence: TGTGCCAGCACTCGGGGGTATGGCTACACCTTC.

The chain links TRBV28 to TRBJ2-4; D remains unclear. Per germline, CDR1 MDHEN and CDR2 SYDVKM. This CDR3 has 16 amino acids. V was pared by 1 base and J by 0 bases, with 10 bases between. The DNA for the CDR3 is TGTGCCAGCAGTTTATTATCCACCATAGCCAAAAACATTCAGTACTTC. Its translation: CASSLLSTIAKNIQYF.

On this clone itself: Other DNA sequences in the same sample also yield this CDR3. This rearrangement joins TRBV6-5 to TRBJ1-2, with a possible D match to TRBD1 (6 bases). The length of the CDR3 is 14 residues. Between the trimmed V and J ends, which lost 0 bases and 4 bases, there was a span of 9 bases. CDR1 is MNHEY and CDR2 is SVGAGI in the germline V gene. In DNA, the CDR3 is TGTGCCAGCAGTTACTCGAGCAGGGGCTATGGCTACACCTTC. It specifies CASSYSSRGYGYTF.

J is TRBJ1-3 and V is TRBV28; no clear D. V dropped 8 bases and J dropped 0 bases, with 17 bases sitting between them. This CDR3 is built from 16 residues. Germline lookup yields CDR1 MDHEN and CDR2 SYDVKM. CDR3 protein: CASGWSIAFSGNTIYF. The CDR3 nucleotides read TGTGCCAGCGGCTGGAGTATAGCCTTCTCTGGAAACACCATATATTTT.

The rearrangement joins TRBV19 to TRBJ2-7; 10 nucleotides align to TRBD1. The CDR3 runs to 15 residues. Germline V gives CDR1 LNHDA, CDR2 SQIVND (reference sequence). V trimming: 9 bases; J trimming: 2 bases; junction bases outside the gene matches: 10. CDR3 sequence: CASAHAGTGAYEQYF. The CDR3, as DNA: TGTGCCAGCGCCCACGCCGGGACAGGGGCCTACGAGCAGTACTTC.

The chain carries TRBV28 and TRBJ1-4; possible D gene TRBD1, 5 bases. This CDR3 has 14 amino acids. Germline CDR1 reads MDHEN; CDR2 reads SYDVKM. V was pared by 10 bases and J by 2 bases, with 14 bases between. CDR3 loop: CAIPGGSTNEKLFF. The CDR3 DNA reads TGTGCCATCCCGGGGGGGAGTACTAATGAAAAACTGTTTTTT.

The CDR3 bases are TGCGCCAGCAGCCAAGATCAAGGACAGGGAGCCTACGAGCAGTACTTC. Its protein product is CASSQDQGQGAYEQYF. The J gene is TRBJ2-7, the V gene TRBV4-1; the match to TRBD1 covers 8 bases. V shed 0 bases and J 2 bases; nucleotides not matched to a gene: 6. The CDR3 is 16 residues long. Germline values: CDR1 MGHRA, CDR2 YSYEKL.

The chain couples TRBV18 to TRBJ2-7; a weak D match, TRBD1 (5 bases). Trimming cost V 3 bases and J 5 bases, with 14 bases left between them. This CDR3 spans 14 amino acids. Germline-derived CDR1 and CDR2 are KGHSH and LQKENI. The CDR3 sequence: CASSPFTGFNEQYF. The CDR3 nucleotides are TGTGCCAGCTCACCCTTTACAGGTTTTAACGAGCAGTACTTC.